These 10 T cell receptor beta chains originate from one sample sequenced in a study of T cell responses to AZD1222 COVID-19 vaccine (dated by TCRdb to the early 2020s). What the time point label conveys for this sample: baseline before first vaccination. The library was built by means of the immunoSEQ multiplex PCR assay. In its TCRdb copy, this immuneACCESS table keeps in-frame sequences only and misses some clones. Where compared with another copy, unresolved V genes explain less than half of these, and the others have no known cause. The sample table shows about 130,000 clones, and approximately 85% are seen once. The ten largest clones take up about 1.5% of the sample. Here the sequenced sample was peripheral blood, taken on day 0 of AZD1222 vaccination. These receptors originate from an adult in good health.

The J gene is TRBJ2-5, the V gene TRBV6-5, with TRBD2 matching over 7 bases. Trimming removed 6 bases from V and 4 bases from J; junction bases left unmatched: 8. Germline CDR1 MNHEY, CDR2 SVGAGI. The CDR3 has 14 amino acids. CDR3 DNA: TGTGCCAGCAGCACGATCGGGGGGAGAGAGACCCAGTACTTC. Its protein is CASSTIGGRETQYF.

The chain recombines TRBV19 with TRBJ1-5; possibly TRBD1 for D (6 bases). The CDR3 loop spans 18 amino acids. Trimming pared 5 bases from V and 0 bases from J, leaving 20 bases between. Germline CDR1 and CDR2: LNHDA and SQIVND (reference sequence). The chain's CDR3 is CASSPLGQYPYSNQPQHF. The CDR3, as DNA: TGTGCCAGTAGTCCTCTCGGACAGTACCCTTATAGCAATCAGCCCCAGCATTTT.

This clone was detected only a few times. The rearrangement joins TRBV7-2 to TRBJ2-2, with 8 nucleotides matching TRBD1. Germline V gene data show CDR1 as SGHTA and CDR2 as FQGNSA. The length of the CDR3 is 15 residues. J lost 7 bases, V lost 3 bases, and 7 bases had no gene match. The CDR3 coding sequence is TGTGCCAGCAGCTTCGGACAGGGCACAGGCGGGGAGCTGTTTTTT. This gives the protein CASSFGQGTGGELFF.

CDR3 loop: CASSKTSYEQYF. In nucleotides, the CDR3 is TGTGCCAGCAGCAAGACTAGCTACGAGCAGTACTTC. The chain links TRBV13 to TRBJ2-7; D perhaps matches TRBD2 (6 bases). This CDR3 region has 12 residues. Germline CDR1 reads PRHDT; CDR2 reads FYEKMQ (reference sequence). With 5 bases removed from V and 3 bases from J, the gap between germline ends came to 8 bases.

The chain's CDR3 is CASSLVKVTSQPQHF. CDR3 DNA sequence: TGTGCCAGCAGCTTGGTTAAGGTTACAAGTCAGCCCCAGCATTTT. This rearrangement joins TRBV5-8 to TRBJ1-5; D call uncertain. V was trimmed by 0 bases and J by 6 bases, leaving 13 bases between them. Germline V gene sequence: CDR1 SGHTS, CDR2 YDEGEE. This CDR3 comprises 15 residues.

The rearrangement joins TRBV19 to TRBJ2-1, with 7 bases fitting TRBD2. The CDR3 spans 15 residues. Germline V lookup: CDR1 LNHDA, CDR2 SQIVND (reference sequence). The junction had 5 bases not matched to a gene; V was cut back by 4 bases and J by 2 bases. This CDR3 is CASSSQAGTYNEQFF. The CDR3 bases are TGTGCCAGTAGTAGCCAAGCGGGAACCTACAATGAGCAGTTCTTC.

The gene calls are TRBV25-1 and TRBJ1-2; D might be TRBD1 (5 bases). CDR3 size: 14 residues. Trimming left V 4 bases short and J 3 bases short, with 12 bases between. Germline values: CDR1 MGHDK, CDR2 SYGVNS. DNA of the CDR3: TGTGCCAGCAGTGGGAAGGGCAGGGACTATGGCTACACCTTC. Amino acid sequence: CASSGKGRDYGYTF.

The chain has TRBV25-1 and TRBJ1-4; 10 bases align to TRBD1. The CDR3 length is 15 residues. The V gene's germline CDR1 is MGHDK and CDR2 SYGVNS. Trimming cost V 2 bases and J 8 bases; bases outside gene matches: 5. The CDR3: CASSEGTGVREKLFF. CDR3 coding DNA: TGTGCCAGCAGTGAAGGGACAGGGGTCAGAGAAAAACTGTTTTTT. The full variable domain, in which reference TRBV25-1 and TRBJ1-4 provide the parts outside the CDR3, is EADIYQTPRYLVIGTGKKITLECSQTMGHDKMYWYQQDPGMELHLIHYSYGVNSTEKGDLSSESTVSRIRTEHFPLTLESARPSHTSQYLCASSEGTGVREKLFFGSGTQLSVL.

The V gene is TRBV19, the J gene TRBJ1-1; D is uncertain. This CDR3 has 14 residues. Germline V gene data show CDR1 as LNHDA and CDR2 as SQIVND (reference sequence). The V and J ends lost 7 bases and 1 base respectively, with 13 bases between them. For the CDR3, the DNA is TGTGCCAGTAAACTCCCCTCGGGGAACACTGAAGCTTTCTTT. Protein product: CASKLPSGNTEAFF.

This clone turned up a few times. The genes are TRBV11-3 and TRBJ2-2; TRBD1 matches at 9 bases. From germline, CDR1 is SGHNT and CDR2 YENEEA. The CDR3 covers 15 residues. J gave up 7 bases and V 5 bases, and 8 bases lay outside the gene matches. CDR3 in amino acids: CASSGRDREVGELFF. CDR3 sequence (DNA): TGTGCCAGCAGCGGCCGGGACAGGGAAGTCGGGGAGCTGTTTTTT.